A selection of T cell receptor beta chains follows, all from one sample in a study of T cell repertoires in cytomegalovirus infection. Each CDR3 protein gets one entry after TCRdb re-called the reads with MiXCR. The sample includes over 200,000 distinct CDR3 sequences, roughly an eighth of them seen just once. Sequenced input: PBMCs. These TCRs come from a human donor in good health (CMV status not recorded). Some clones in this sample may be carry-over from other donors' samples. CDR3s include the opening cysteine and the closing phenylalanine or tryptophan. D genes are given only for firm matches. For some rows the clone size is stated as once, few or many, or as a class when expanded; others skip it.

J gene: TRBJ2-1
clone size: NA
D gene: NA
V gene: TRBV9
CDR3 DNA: TGTGCCAGCAGCGTTCGAGCGGAGAGCTCCTACAATGAGCAGTTCTTC
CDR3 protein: CASSVRAESSYNEQFF

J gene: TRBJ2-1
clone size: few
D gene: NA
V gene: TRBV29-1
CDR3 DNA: TGCAGCGCTCGGACTACCTCCCGAAATGAGCAGTTCTTC
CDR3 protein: CSARTTSRNEQFF

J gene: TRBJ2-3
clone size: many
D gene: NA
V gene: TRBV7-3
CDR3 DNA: TGTGCCAGCAGCTCGGCGGGCGGCGGGAGCACAGATACGCAGTATTTT
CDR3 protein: CASSSAGGGSTDTQYF

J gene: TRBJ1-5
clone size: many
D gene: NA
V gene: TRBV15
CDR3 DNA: TGTGCCACCAGCAGAGAAGGCAATCAGCCCCAGCATTTT
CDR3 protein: CATSREGNQPQHF

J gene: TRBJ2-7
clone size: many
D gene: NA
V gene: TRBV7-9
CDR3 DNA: TGTGCCAGCACCACGGCAGGGGTGGAGTTATACGAGCAGTACTTC
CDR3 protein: CASTTAGVELYEQYF

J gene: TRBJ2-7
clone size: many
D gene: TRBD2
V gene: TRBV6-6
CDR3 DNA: TGTGCCAGCAGGCCCGGGGGGAATGACGAGCAGTACTTC
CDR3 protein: CASRPGGNDEQYF

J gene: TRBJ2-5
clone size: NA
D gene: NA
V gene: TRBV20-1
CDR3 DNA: TGCAGCTCTCTACCGGGGCGCGGGGAGACCCAGTACTTC
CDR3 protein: CSSLPGRGETQYF

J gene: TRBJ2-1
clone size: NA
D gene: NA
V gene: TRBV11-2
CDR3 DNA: TGTGCCAGCAGCGCCTCGGAGGGTGGGGACCACAGAGGCGAGCAGTTCTTC
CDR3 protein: CASSASEGGDHRGEQFF

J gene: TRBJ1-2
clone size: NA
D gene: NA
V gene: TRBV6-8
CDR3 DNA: TGTGCCAGCAGACGGGCCACGGACACGGAGAACTATGGCTACACCTTC
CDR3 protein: CASRRATDTENYGYTF

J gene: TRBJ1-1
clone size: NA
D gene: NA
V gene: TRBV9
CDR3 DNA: TGTGCCAGCAGCGCGCACAGGGAAATCTACACTGAAGCTTTCTTT
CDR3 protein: CASSAHREIYTEAFF

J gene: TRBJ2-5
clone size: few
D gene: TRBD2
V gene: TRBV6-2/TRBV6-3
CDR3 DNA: TGTGCCAGCAGTTACCGATCGACTAGCGGGTTGAAAGAGACCCAGTACTTC
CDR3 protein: CASSYRSTSGLKETQYF

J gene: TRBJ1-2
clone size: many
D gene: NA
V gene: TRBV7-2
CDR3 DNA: TGTGCCAGCAGCTTAGGGGGGGACTCCCTTTATGGCTACACCTTC
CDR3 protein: CASSLGGDSLYGYTF

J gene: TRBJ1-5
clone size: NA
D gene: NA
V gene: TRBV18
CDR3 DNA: TGTGCCAGCTCACCGGCAGGGGTTAATCAGCCCCAGCATTTT
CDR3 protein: CASSPAGVNQPQHF

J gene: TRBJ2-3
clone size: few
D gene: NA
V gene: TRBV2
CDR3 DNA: TGTGCCAGCAGTCATAGACTAGAGGCAGATACGCAGTATTTT
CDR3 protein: CASSHRLEADTQYF

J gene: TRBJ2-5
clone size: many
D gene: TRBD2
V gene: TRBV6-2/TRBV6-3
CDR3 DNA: TGTGCCAGCAGGACAGCGGGGACGCAGTACTTC
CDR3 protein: CASRTAGTQYF

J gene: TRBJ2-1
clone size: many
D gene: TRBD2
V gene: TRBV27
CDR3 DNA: TGTGCCAGCATCTCGACCGGGACTAGCGGACCATTTAGCTCCTACAATGAGCAGTTCTTC
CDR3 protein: CASISTGTSGPFSSYNEQFF

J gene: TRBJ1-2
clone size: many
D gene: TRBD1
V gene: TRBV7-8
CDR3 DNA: TGTGCCAGCAGCCCCGGGGGAGCGGGACAGGGGATGGACTATGGCTACACCTTC
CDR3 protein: CASSPGGAGQGMDYGYTF

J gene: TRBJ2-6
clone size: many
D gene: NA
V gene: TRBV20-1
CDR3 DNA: TGCAGTGCTCCGTCCCCCGGGGGCGATTTCTGGGCCAACGTCCTGACTTTC
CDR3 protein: CSAPSPGGDFWANVLTF

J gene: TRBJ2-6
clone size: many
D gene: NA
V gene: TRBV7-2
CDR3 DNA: TGTGCCAGCAGTCTAAGCCTAACTGGGGCCAACGTCCTGACTTTC
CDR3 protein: CASSLSLTGANVLTF

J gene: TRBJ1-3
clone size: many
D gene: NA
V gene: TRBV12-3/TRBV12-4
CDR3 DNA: TGTGCCAGCAGTTTATTCGGAAACACCATATATTTT
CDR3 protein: CASSLFGNTIYF

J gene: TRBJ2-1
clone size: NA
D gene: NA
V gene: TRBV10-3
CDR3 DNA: TGTGCCATCAGTGACCCGGGACTTTCCATCTCCTACAATGAGCAGTTCTTC
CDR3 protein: CAISDPGLSISYNEQFF

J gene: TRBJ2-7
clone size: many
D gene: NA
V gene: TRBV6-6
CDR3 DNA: TGTGCCAGCAGTTACAAAATACAGGGCTCCTACGAGCAGTACTTC
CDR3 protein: CASSYKIQGSYEQYF

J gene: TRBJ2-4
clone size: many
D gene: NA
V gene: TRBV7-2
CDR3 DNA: TGTGCCAGCAGCTTAGAAAGGGGCGCTTCTCAGTACTTC
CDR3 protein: CASSLERGASQYF

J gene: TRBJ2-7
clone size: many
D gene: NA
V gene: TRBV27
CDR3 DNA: TGTGCCAGCAGCCGGACCAGGACCTCCTACGAGCAGTACTTC
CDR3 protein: CASSRTRTSYEQYF

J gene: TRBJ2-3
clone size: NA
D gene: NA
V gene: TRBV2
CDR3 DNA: TGTACCAGCAGTGAGAGCGGTCATCCAGATACGCAGTATTTT
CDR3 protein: CTSSESGHPDTQYF

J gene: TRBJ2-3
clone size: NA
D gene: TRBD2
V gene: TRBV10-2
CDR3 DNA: TGCGCCAGCTGCAAGGGACTAGCGGGGGGGCCCCTGATCACAGATACGCAGTATTTT
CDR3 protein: CASCKGLAGGPLITDTQYF

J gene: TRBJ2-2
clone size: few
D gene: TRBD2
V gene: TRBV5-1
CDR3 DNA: TGCGCCAGCAGCCGGACTAGCGGGGTCTCGGGGGAGCTGTTTTTT
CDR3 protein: CASSRTSGVSGELFF

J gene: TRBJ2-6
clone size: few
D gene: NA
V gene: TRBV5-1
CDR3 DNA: TGCGCCAGCAGCTTTCTTCAGGGGTCTACTGGGGCCAACGTCCTGACTTTC
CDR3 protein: CASSFLQGSTGANVLTF

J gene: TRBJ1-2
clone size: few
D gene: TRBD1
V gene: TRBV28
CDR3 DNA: TGTGCCAGCAGCGACCCCGAGGGGGCTACGGGAGGCTACACCTTC
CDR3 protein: CASSDPEGATGGYTF

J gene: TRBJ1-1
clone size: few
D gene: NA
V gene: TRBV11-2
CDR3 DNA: TGTGCCAGCAGCCCTACGGGGGGGGTCACTGAAGCTTTCTTT
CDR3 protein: CASSPTGGVTEAFF

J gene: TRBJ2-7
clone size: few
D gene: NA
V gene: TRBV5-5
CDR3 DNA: TGTGCCAGCAGCTTGGGGGTAGGGAACTCCGAGCAGTACTTC
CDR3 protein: CASSLGVGNSEQYF

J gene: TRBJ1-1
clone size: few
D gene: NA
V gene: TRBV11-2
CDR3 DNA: TGTGCCAGCAGCGAGATGGGGACAAAGGCTTTCTTT
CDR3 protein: CASSEMGTKAFF

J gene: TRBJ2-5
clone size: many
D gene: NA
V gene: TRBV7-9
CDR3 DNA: TGTGCCAGCAGCTTATCCGGGGCGCGCCAAGAGACCCAGTACTTC
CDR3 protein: CASSLSGARQETQYF

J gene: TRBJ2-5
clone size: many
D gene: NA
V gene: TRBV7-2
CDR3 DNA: TGTGCCAGCAGCCCCGGCGTCGTAGGGGGGAAGACCCAGTACTTC
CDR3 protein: CASSPGVVGGKTQYF

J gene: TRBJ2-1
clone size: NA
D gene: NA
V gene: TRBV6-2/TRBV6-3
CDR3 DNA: TGTGCCAGCACCCTCGGAGGATTAGGGTACAATGAGCAGTTCTTC
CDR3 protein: CASTLGGLGYNEQFF

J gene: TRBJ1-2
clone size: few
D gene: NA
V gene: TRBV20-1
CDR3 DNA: TGCAGTGCTAGAGCCACAGGGCCTAGTAACTATGGCTACACCTTC
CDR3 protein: CSARATGPSNYGYTF

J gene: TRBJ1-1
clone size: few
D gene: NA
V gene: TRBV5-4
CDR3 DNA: TGTGCCAGCAGCCTTCACAGCACTGAAGCTTTCTTT
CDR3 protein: CASSLHSTEAFF

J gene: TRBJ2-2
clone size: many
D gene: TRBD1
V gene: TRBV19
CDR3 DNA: TGTGCCAGTACCAGACAGGGATGGGACACCGGGGAGCTGTTTTTT
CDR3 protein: CASTRQGWDTGELFF

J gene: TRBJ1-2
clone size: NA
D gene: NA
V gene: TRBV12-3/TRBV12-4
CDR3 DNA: TGTGCCAGCAGTTTAGCAGGGGACGTTAACTATGGCTACACCTTC
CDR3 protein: CASSLAGDVNYGYTF

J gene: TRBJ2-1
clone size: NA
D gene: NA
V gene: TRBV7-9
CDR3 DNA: TGTGCCAGCAGCTTATCTCTACCTGACAATGAGCAGTTCTTC
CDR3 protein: CASSLSLPDNEQFF

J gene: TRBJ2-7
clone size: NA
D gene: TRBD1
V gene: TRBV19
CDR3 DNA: TGTGCCAGTAGTCAACGAAGGCTCGGACAGGGGGGCCACGAGCAGTACTTC
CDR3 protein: CASSQRRLGQGGHEQYF

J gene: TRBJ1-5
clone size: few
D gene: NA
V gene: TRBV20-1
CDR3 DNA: TGCAGTGCCTGGGAAAGGCTTTCCAATCAGCCCCAGCATTTT
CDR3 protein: CSAWERLSNQPQHF

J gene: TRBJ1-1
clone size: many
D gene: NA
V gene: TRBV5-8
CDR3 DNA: TGTGCCAGCAGCTTGTTGGGGGAACGCATTAACACTGAAGCTTTCTTT
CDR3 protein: CASSLLGERINTEAFF

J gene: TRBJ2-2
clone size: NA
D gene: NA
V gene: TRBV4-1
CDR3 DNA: TGCGCCAGCAGCCCCCGACAGAACACCGGGGAGCTGTTTTTT
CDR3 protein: CASSPRQNTGELFF

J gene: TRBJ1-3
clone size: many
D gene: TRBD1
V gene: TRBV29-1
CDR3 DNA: TGCAGCGTCCGTACAGGGGGTGGAAACACCATATATTTT
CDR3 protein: CSVRTGGGNTIYF

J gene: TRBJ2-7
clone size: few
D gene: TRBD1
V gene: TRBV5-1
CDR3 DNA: TGCGCCAGCAGCTGGACAGGGGTTTACGAGCAGTACTTC
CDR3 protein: CASSWTGVYEQYF